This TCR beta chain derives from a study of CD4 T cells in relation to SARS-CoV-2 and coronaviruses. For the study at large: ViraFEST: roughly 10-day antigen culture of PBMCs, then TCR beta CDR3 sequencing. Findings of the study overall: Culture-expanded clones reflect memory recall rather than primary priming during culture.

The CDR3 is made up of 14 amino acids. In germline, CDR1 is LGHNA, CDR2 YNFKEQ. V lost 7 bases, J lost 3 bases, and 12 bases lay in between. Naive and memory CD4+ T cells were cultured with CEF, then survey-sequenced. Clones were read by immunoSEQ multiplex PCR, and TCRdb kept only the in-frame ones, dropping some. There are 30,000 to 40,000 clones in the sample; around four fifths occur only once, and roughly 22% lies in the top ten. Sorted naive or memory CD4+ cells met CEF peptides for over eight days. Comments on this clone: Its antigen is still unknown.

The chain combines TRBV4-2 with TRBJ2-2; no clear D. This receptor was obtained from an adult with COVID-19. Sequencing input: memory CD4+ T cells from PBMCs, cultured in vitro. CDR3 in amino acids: CASKVVGDTGELFF. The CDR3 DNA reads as TGTGCCAGCAAGGTCGTGGGTGACACCGGGGAGCTGTTTTTT.